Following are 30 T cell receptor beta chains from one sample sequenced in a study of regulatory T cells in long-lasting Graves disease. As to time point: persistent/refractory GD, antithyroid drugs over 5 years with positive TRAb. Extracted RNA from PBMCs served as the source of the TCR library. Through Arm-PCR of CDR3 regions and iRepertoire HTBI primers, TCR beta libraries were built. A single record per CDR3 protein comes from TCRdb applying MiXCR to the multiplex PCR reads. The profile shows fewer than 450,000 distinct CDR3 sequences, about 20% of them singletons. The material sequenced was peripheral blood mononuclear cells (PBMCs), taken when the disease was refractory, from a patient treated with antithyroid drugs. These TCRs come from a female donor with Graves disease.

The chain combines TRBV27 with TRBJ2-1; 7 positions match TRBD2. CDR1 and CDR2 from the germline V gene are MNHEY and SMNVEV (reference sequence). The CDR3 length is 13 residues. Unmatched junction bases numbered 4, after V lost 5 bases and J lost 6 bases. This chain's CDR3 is CASSSGVLNEQFF. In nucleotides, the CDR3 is TGTGCCAGCAGTAGCGGGGTACTCAATGAGCAGTTCTTC.

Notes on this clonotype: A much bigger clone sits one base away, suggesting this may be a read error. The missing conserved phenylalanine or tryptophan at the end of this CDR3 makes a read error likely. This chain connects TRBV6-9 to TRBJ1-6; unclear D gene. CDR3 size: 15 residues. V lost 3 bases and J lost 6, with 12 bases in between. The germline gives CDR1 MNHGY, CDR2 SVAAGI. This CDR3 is CASSYGREINSPLHS. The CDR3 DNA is TGTGCCAGCAGTTACGGGAGAGAGATTAATTCACCCCTCCACTCT.

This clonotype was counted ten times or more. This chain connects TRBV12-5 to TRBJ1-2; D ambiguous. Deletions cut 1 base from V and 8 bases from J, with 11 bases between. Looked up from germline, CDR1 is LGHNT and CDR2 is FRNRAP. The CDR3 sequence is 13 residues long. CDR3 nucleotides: TGTGCTAGTGGTTTGGACGACGGTGGCGGCTACACCTTC. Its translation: CASGLDDGGGYTF.

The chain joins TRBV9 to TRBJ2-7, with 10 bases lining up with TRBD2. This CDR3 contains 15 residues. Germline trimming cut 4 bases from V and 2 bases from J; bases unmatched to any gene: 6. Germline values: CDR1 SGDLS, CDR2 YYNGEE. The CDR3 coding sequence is TGTGCCAGCAGCAGACTAGCGGGCCCTCCCTACGAGCAGTACTTC. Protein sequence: CASSRLAGPPYEQYF.

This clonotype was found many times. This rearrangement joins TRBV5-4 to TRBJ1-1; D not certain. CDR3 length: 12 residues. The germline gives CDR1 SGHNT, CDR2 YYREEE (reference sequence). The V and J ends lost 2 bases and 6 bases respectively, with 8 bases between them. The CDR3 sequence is CASSLSHAEAFF. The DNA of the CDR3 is TGTGCCAGCAGCTTAAGTCACGCTGAAGCTTTCTTT.

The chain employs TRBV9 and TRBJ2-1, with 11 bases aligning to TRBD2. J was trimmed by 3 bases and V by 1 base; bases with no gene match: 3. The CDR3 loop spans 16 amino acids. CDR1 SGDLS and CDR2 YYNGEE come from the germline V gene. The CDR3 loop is CASSVSTSGSYNEQFF. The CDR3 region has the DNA TGTGCCAGCAGCGTAAGCACTAGCGGGAGCTACAATGAGCAGTTCTTC.

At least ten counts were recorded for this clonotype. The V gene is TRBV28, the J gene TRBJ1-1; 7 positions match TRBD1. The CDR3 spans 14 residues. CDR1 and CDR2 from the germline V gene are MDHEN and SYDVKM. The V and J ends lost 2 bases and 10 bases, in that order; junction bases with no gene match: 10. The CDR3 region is CASSLHNDRVRAFF. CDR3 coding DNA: TGTGCCAGCAGTTTACACAATGACAGGGTGCGAGCTTTCTTT.

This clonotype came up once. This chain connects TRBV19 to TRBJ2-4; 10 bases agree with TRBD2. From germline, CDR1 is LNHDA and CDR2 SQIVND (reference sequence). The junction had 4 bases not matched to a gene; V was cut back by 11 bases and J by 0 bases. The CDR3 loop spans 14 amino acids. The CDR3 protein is CACGLAEAKNIQYF. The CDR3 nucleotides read TGTGCCTGCGGACTAGCGGAAGCCAAAAACATTCAGTACTTC.

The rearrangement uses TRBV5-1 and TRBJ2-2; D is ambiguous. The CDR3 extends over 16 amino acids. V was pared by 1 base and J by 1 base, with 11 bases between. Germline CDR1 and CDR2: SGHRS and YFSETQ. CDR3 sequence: CASSLSALQNTGELFF. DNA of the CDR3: TGCGCCAGCAGCTTGTCTGCACTTCAGAACACCGGGGAGCTGTTTTTT.

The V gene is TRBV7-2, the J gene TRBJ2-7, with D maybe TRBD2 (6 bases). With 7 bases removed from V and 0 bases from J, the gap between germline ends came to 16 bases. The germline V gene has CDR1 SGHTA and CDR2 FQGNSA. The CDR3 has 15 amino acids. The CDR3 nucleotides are TGTGCCAGCACCTGGGACTTCTCAAGCTCCTACGAGCAGTACTTC. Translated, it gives CASTWDFSSSYEQYF. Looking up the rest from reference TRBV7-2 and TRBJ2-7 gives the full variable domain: GAGVSQSPSNKVTEKGKDVELRCDPISGHTALYWYRQSLGQGLEFLIYFQGNSAPDKSGLPSDRFSAERTGGSVSTLTIQRTQQEDSAVYLCASTWDFSSSYEQYFGPGTRLTVT.

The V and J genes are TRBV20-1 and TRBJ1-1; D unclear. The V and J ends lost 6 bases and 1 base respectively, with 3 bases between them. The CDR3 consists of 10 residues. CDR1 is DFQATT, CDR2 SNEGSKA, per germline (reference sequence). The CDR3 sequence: CSAANTEAFF. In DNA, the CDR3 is TGCAGTGCAGCGAACACTGAAGCTTTCTTT.

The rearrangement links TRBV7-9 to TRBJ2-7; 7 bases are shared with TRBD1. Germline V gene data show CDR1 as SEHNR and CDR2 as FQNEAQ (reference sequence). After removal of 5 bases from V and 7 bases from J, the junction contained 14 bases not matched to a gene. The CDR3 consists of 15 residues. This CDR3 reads CASSPRDSQTGEQYF. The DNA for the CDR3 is TGTGCCAGCAGCCCTAGGGACAGCCAGACGGGTGAGCAGTACTTC.

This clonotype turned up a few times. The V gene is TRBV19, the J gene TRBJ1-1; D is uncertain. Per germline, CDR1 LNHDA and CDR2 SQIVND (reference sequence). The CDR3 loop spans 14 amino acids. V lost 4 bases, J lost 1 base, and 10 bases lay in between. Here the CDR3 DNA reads TGTGCCAGTAGTAACGGCCAGGAGAACACTGAAGCTTTCTTT. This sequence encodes CASSNGQENTEAFF.

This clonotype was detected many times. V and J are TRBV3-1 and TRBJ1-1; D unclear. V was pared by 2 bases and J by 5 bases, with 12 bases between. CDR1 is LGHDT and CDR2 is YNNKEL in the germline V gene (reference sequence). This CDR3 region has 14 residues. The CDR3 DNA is TGTGCCAGCAGCCAAACCAGTGGCGGGACTGAAGCTTTCTTT. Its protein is CASSQTSGGTEAFF.

CDR3 DNA: TGTGCCAGCAGGGGTCGGGGGCCGAGTACGCCTGAAGCTTTCTTT. Translated: CASRGRGPSTPEAFF. This rearrangement joins TRBV6-1 to TRBJ1-1, with a weak D call TRBD1 (6 bases). Looked up from germline, CDR1 is MNHNS and CDR2 is SASEGT. The CDR3 runs to 15 residues. Trimming removed 6 bases at V and 6 bases at J, with 20 bases between.

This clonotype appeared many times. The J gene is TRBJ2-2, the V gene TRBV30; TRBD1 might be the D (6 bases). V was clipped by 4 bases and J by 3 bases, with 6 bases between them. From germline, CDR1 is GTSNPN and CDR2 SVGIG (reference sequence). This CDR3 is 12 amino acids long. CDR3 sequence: CAWNRDTGELFF. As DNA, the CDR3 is TGTGCCTGGAACAGGGACACCGGGGAGCTGTTTTTT.

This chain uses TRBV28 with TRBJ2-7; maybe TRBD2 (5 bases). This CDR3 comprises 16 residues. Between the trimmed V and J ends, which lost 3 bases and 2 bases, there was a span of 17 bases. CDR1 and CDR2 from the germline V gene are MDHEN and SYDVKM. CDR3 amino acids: CASSFTGSNSPYEQYF. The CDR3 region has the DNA TGTGCCAGCAGTTTTACGGGGAGTAATTCGCCCTACGAGCAGTACTTC.

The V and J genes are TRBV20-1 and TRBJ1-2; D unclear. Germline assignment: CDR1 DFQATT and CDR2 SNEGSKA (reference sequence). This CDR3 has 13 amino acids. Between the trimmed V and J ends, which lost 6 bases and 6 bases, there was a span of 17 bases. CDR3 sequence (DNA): TGCAGTGCCCCCGGGCGGCGGCAACATGGCTACACCTTC. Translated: CSAPGRRQHGYTF.

The CDR3 DNA reads as TGCAGTGCTAGTCTTGGCGTTTGGGGCAGGGGGGAGGAGCAGTACTTC. It codes for CSASLGVWGRGEEQYF. The chain has TRBV20-1 and TRBJ2-7; the D gene is possibly TRBD1 (7 bases). V lost 3 bases to trimming and J lost 7 bases, with 25 bases between them. The CDR3 runs to 16 residues. Per germline, CDR1 DFQATT and CDR2 SNEGSKA (reference sequence).

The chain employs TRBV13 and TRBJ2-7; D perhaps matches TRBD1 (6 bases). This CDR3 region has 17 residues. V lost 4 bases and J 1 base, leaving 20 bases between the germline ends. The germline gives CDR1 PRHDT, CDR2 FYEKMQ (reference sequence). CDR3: CASSSLEIGTRSYEQYF. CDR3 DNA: TGTGCCAGCAGCTCTCTCGAAATCGGGACAAGGTCCTACGAGCAGTACTTC. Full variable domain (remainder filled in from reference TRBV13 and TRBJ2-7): AAGVIQSPRHLIKEKRETATLKCYPIPRHDTVYWYQQGPGQDPQFLISFYEKMQSDKGSIPDRFSAQQFSDYHSELNMSSLELGDSALYFCASSSLEIGTRSYEQYFGPGTRLTVT.

For the CDR3, the DNA is TGTGCCAGCAGCTGGATGGGGCCAGACTCTAGATCTTATGGCTACACCTTC. It yields the protein CASSWMGPDSRSYGYTF. The V gene is TRBV7-9, the J gene TRBJ1-2; tentatively, D is TRBD1 (5 bases). Germline V gene data show CDR1 as SEHNR and CDR2 as FQNEAQ (reference sequence). This CDR3 contains 17 residues. V lost 4 bases to trimming and J lost 5 bases, with 23 bases between them. The full variable domain, in which reference TRBV7-9 and TRBJ1-2 provide the parts outside the CDR3, is DTGVSQNPRHKITKRGQNVTFRCDPISEHNRLYWYRQTLGQGPEFLTYFQNEAQLEKSRLLSDRFSAERPKGSFSTLEIQRTEQGDSAMYLCASSWMGPDSRSYGYTFGSGTRLTVV.

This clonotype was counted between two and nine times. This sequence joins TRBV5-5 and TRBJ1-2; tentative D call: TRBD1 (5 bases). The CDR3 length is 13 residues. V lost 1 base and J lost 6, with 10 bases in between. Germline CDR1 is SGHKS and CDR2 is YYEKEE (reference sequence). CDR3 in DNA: TGTGCCAGCAGCTTGTCAGGGCTTGATGGCTACACCTTC. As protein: CASSLSGLDGYTF.

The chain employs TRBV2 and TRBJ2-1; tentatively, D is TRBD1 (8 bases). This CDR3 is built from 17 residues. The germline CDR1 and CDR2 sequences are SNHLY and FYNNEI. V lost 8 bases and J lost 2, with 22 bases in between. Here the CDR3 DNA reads TGTGCCAGCCGTCGGCAGACAGGGGAGGGCACCTACAATGAGCAGTTCTTC. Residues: CASRRQTGEGTYNEQFF.

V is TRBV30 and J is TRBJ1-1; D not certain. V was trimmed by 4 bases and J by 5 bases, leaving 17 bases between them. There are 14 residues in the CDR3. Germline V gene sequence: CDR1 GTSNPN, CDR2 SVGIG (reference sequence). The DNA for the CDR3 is TGTGCCTGGAACCTTGGCCCGTGGGAAACTGAAGCTTTCTTT. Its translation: CAWNLGPWETEAFF.

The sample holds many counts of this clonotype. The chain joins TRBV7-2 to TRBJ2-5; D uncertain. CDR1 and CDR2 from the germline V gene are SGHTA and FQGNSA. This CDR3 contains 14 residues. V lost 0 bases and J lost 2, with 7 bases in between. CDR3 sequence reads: CASSLAPFQETQYF. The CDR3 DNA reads TGTGCCAGCAGCTTAGCTCCATTTCAAGAGACCCAGTACTTC. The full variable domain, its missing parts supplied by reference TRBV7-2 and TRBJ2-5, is GAGVSQSPSNKVTEKGKDVELRCDPISGHTALYWYRQSLGQGLEFLIYFQGNSAPDKSGLPSDRFSAERTGGSVSTLTIQRTQQEDSAVYLCASSLAPFQETQYFGPGTRLLVL.

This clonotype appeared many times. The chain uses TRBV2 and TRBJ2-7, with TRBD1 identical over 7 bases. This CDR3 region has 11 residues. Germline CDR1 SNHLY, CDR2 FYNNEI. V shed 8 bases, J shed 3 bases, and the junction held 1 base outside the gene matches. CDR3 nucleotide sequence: TGTGCCAGCGGACAGGACTACGAGCAGTACTTC. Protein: CASGQDYEQYF.

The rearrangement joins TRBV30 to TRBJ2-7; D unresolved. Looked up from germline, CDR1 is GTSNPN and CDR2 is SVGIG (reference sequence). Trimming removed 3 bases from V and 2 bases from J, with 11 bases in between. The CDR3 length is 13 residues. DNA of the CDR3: TGTGCCTGGAGAGTGGCTGGGACCTACGAGCAGTACTTC. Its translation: CAWRVAGTYEQYF.

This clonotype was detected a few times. The CDR3 nucleotides read TGTGCCAGCAGCTTAGCTCCAGATTATAATTCACCCCTCCACTTT. It encodes CASSLAPDYNSPLHF. The genes are TRBV11-2 and TRBJ1-6; D is unresolved. The CDR3 contains 15 residues. Trimming removed 1 base from V and 4 bases from J, with 8 bases in between. Germline CDR1 SGHAT, CDR2 FQNNGV.

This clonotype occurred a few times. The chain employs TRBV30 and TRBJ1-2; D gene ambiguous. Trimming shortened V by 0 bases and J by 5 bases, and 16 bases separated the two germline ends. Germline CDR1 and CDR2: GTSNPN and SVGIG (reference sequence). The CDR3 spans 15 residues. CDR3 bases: TGTGCCTGGAGTGTACGTCGGGGATCGACATATGGCTACACCTTC. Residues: CAWSVRRGSTYGYTF.

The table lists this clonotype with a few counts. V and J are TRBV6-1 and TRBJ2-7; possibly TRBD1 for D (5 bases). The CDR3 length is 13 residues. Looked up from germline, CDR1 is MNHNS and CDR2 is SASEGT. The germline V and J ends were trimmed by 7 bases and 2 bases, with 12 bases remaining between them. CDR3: CASTRDSPYEQYF. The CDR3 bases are TGTGCCAGCACCAGAGACAGTCCCTACGAGCAGTACTTC.